The 3 T cell receptor beta chains listed next were all sequenced from one sample in a study of Ad26.COV2.S vaccination and SARS-CoV-2 variants. Indicated treatment: roughly 18 received Ad26.COV2.S at low or high dose, single or two shots; five or six received placebo; per-sample allocation not given. All samples were drawn on day 63, counting from the first vaccine or placebo injection. Measured with immunoSEQ multiplex PCR; TCRdb has only the in-frame clones, and not every one. This sample yields roughly 380,000 clones, of which 85% to 90% are seen a single time; 3.6% belongs to the top ten. The sample consisted of peripheral blood, taken in a trial of Ad26.COV2.S vaccine versus placebo. The receptors shown here come from a person aged 18-65 years who received the Ad26.COV2.S COVID-19 vaccine or a placebo.

The rearrangement uses TRBV6-2 or TRBV6-3 and TRBJ1-5, with D tentatively TRBD1 (6 bases). CDR3 length: 16 amino acids. Trimming took 6 bases from V and 0 from J, leaving 15 bases between them. CDR1 MNHEY and CDR2 SVGEGT come from the germline V gene. CDR3 coding DNA: TGTGCCAGCAGCCTCTTACAGGGAAATAGCAATCAGCCCCAGCATTTT. Amino acids: CASSLLQGNSNQPQHF.

This clone came up once. This sequence joins TRBV2 and TRBJ1-5; a weak D match, TRBD1 (6 bases). V was cut by 1 base and J by 1 base, with 14 bases left in between. Germline CDR1 is SNHLY and CDR2 is FYNNEI. The CDR3 length is 17 residues. The CDR3 protein is CASSEGRGAKSNQPQHF. The CDR3 nucleotides read TGTGCCAGCAGTGAAGGAAGGGGGGCTAAAAGCAATCAGCCCCAGCATTTT. The full variable domain, its missing parts supplied by reference TRBV2 and TRBJ1-5, is EPEVTQTPSHQVTQMGQEVILRCVPISNHLYFYWYRQILGQKVEFLVSFYNNEISEKSEIFDDQFSVERPDGSNFTLKIRSTKLEDSAMYFCASSEGRGAKSNQPQHFGDGTRLSIL.

This clone was detected only once. V usage is TRBV10-3 and J usage is TRBJ1-1; perhaps TRBD1 as D (6 bases). CDR1 is ENHRY and CDR2 is SYGVKD in the germline V gene. The CDR3 extends over 16 amino acids. Between the trimmed V and J ends, which lost 11 bases and 0 bases, there was a span of 22 bases. Here the CDR3 DNA reads TGTGCCGCCTCAGGGGTGGGGATCGAGTTGAACACTGAAGCTTTCTTT. Residues: CAASGVGIELNTEAFF.